The 16 T cell receptor beta chains reported below all come from one sample, sequenced in a study of cytomegalovirus exposure and HLA in healthy donors. Sequencing used immunoSEQ multiplex PCR; TCRdb keeps in-frame clones, though not all of them. The table includes under 250,000 clones, over 80% detected once. The source material was PBMCs. These receptors all come from a woman between 18 and 30 years old in good health and CMV-seronegative.

The chain joins TRBV6-6 to TRBJ2-7, with TRBD2 matching over 8 bases. Per germline, CDR1 MNHNY and CDR2 SVGAGI (reference sequence). The V segment lost 5 bases and the J segment 2 bases; nucleotides outside the gene matches: 8. The CDR3 is 15 amino acids. The CDR3 loop is CASSRQSGGTYEQYF. The CDR3 DNA reads as TGTGCCAGCAGTCGCCAGAGCGGGGGAACCTACGAGCAGTACTTC.

The V and J genes are TRBV11-2 and TRBJ2-1; the match to TRBD2 covers 9 bases. This CDR3 region has 15 residues. Germline V gene sequence: CDR1 SGHAT, CDR2 FQNNGV. V was pared by 0 bases and J by 8 bases, with 5 bases of the junction left unmatched. CDR3 protein: CASSLEASGMHEQFF. The CDR3 DNA reads as TGTGCCAGCAGCTTAGAGGCTAGCGGGATGCATGAGCAGTTCTTC.

This chain connects TRBV27 to TRBJ1-1, with D perhaps TRBD1 (5 bases). Trimming removed 1 base at V and 3 bases at J, with 15 bases between. Looked up from germline, CDR1 is MNHEY and CDR2 is SMNVEV (reference sequence). The CDR3 has 16 amino acids. CDR3 nucleotide sequence: TGTGCCAGCAGTTTATGGGGCCCCGGATTGGACACTGAAGCTTTCTTT. Its translation is CASSLWGPGLDTEAFF.

The V gene is TRBV2, the J gene TRBJ2-1; a possible D gene is TRBD2 (5 bases). The V gene's germline CDR1 is SNHLY and CDR2 FYNNEI. Trimming took off 10 bases at V and 5 bases at J, with 15 bases between the two ends. This CDR3 is 13 amino acids long. The DNA of the CDR3 is TGTGCCACCACAAGGGAGTATGACAATGAGCAGTTCTTC. Translated, it gives CATTREYDNEQFF.

CDR3 sequence reads: CASSLDGNTF. In DNA form, the CDR3 reads TGTGCCAGCAGCTTGGACGGGAACACCTTC. This chain connects TRBV5-8 to TRBJ1-2, with D uncertain. The CDR3 has 10 residues. CDR1 is SGHTS, CDR2 YDEGEE, per germline. V lost 0 bases, J lost 12 bases, and 6 bases lay in between.

The chain couples TRBV30 to TRBJ2-7; 7 nucleotides align to TRBD2. V dropped 5 bases and J dropped 7; count of bases not matched to a gene: 14. CDR1 and CDR2 from the germline V gene are GTSNPN and SVGIG (reference sequence). The CDR3 covers 14 residues. CDR3 region: CAWGRPPREWEQYF. CDR3 coding DNA: TGTGCCTGGGGACGCCCGCCGCGGGAGTGGGAGCAGTACTTC.

V is TRBV25-1 and J is TRBJ2-1; 9 bases match TRBD2. After removal of 6 bases from V and 2 bases from J, the junction contained 14 bases not matched to a gene. CDR1 MGHDK and CDR2 SYGVNS come from the germline V gene. The CDR3 runs 18 residues. The CDR3 loop reads CASSASPGEREAYNEQFF. The CDR3 nucleotides are TGTGCCAGCAGCGCCTCCCCCGGGGAGCGGGAGGCCTACAATGAGCAGTTCTTC.

The sample holds one count of this clone. The J gene is TRBJ1-5, the V gene TRBV5-1; 8 bases are a match to TRBD1. The CDR3 totals 14 residues. Germline V lookup: CDR1 SGHRS, CDR2 YFSETQ. J lost 5 bases, V lost 3 bases, and 4 bases had no gene match. The CDR3 here is CASSWTGNDQPQHF. In DNA form, the CDR3 reads TGCGCCAGCAGCTGGACAGGGAATGATCAGCCCCAGCATTTT. Drawing the rest from reference TRBV5-1 and TRBJ1-5, the complete variable domain is KAGVTQTPRYLIKTRGQQVTLSCSPISGHRSVSWYQQTPGQGLQFLFEYFSETQRNKGNFPGRFSGRQFSNSRSEMNVSTLELGDSALYLCASSWTGNDQPQHFGDGTRLSIL.

The chain carries TRBV7-9 and TRBJ1-2; 7 nucleotides align to TRBD1. Germline CDR1 is SEHNR and CDR2 is FQNEAQ (reference sequence). J lost 7 bases, V lost 5 bases, and 4 bases had no gene match. The CDR3 runs 12 residues. CDR3 sequence: CASSPTGSGYTF. In DNA, the CDR3 is TGTGCCAGCAGCCCGACAGGGTCTGGCTACACCTTC.

This clone was found a few times. The V gene is TRBV9, the J gene TRBJ1-2; TRBD1 might be the D (5 bases). The CDR3 is 13 amino acids. Looked up from germline, CDR1 is SGDLS and CDR2 is YYNGEE. V was cut by 4 bases and J by 0 bases, with 7 bases left in between. CDR3 protein: CASSPDTNYGYTF. For the CDR3, the DNA is TGTGCCAGCAGCCCGGACACTAACTATGGCTACACCTTC.

V usage is TRBV6-5 and J usage is TRBJ2-7, with 10 nucleotides matching TRBD1. CDR1 and CDR2 (germline): MNHEY, SVGAGI. CDR3 length: 14 residues. Germline trimming cut 6 bases from V and 2 bases from J; bases unmatched to any gene: 4. The CDR3 region is CASRAGTGAYEQYF. CDR3 nucleotide sequence: TGTGCCAGCAGAGCCGGGACAGGGGCCTACGAGCAGTACTTC.

This clone has only a few counts. The rearrangement uses TRBV6-5 and TRBJ2-7, with unresolved D. Germline lookup yields CDR1 MNHEY and CDR2 SVGAGI. The CDR3 has 16 residues. Trimming took 4 bases from V and 3 from J, leaving 19 bases between them. In DNA, the CDR3 is TGTGCCAGCAGTTTCCTTCACGGCGCCCGAGGCTACGAGCAGTACTTC. It yields the protein CASSFLHGARGYEQYF.

This sequence joins TRBV30 and TRBJ1-5; 8 bases map to TRBD1. The CDR3 is 14 amino acids. Looked up from germline, CDR1 is GTSNPN and CDR2 is SVGIG (reference sequence). Trimming at V came to 0 bases and at J to 4 bases, leaving 2 bases not matched to a gene. In nucleotides, the CDR3 is TGTGCCTGGAGTGTCACAGGGGGAAATCAGCCCCAGCATTTT. Encoded protein: CAWSVTGGNQPQHF.

The J gene is TRBJ2-2, the V gene TRBV4-1, with 9 bases aligning to TRBD2. J gave up 5 bases and V 0 bases, and 7 bases lay outside the gene matches. The CDR3 runs 17 residues. Germline V gene lookup returns CDR1 MGHRA and CDR2 YSYEKL. The CDR3 spells CASSQERLAGLTGELFF. For the CDR3, the DNA is TGCGCCAGCAGCCAAGAAAGGCTAGCGGGGCTAACCGGGGAGCTGTTTTTT.

This clone appeared a single time. The chain links TRBV6-5 to TRBJ1-6; D remains ambiguous. This CDR3 is 15 amino acids long. CDR1 and CDR2 from the germline V gene are MNHEY and SVGAGI. Between the trimmed V and J ends, which lost 2 bases and 9 bases, there was a span of 14 bases. CDR3 region: CASSYASRGSSPLHF. The CDR3 DNA is TGTGCCAGCAGTTACGCTTCTAGAGGGAGTTCACCCCTCCACTTT.

The CDR3 DNA follows: TGCGCCAGCAGCCAATCCCAGACAGCCACCCATAGCAATCAGCCCCAGCATTTT. This encodes CASSQSQTATHSNQPQHF. The genes are TRBV4-1 and TRBJ1-5; D is perhaps TRBD1 (5 bases). The CDR3 spans 18 residues. Germline CDR1 and CDR2: MGHRA and YSYEKL. With 2 bases removed from V and 0 bases from J, the gap between germline ends came to 17 bases.